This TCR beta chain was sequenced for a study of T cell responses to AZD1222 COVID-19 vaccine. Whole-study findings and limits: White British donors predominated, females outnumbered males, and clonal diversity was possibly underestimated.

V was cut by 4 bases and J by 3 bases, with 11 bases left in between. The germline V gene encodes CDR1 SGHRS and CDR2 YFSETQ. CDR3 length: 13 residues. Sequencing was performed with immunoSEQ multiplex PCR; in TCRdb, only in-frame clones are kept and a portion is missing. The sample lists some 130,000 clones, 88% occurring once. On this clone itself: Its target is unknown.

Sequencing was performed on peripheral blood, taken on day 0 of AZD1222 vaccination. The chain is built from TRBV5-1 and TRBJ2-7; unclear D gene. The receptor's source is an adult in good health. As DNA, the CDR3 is TGCGCCAGCAGCGAAGACCCAGGCTACGAGCAGTACTTC. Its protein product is CASSEDPGYEQYF.